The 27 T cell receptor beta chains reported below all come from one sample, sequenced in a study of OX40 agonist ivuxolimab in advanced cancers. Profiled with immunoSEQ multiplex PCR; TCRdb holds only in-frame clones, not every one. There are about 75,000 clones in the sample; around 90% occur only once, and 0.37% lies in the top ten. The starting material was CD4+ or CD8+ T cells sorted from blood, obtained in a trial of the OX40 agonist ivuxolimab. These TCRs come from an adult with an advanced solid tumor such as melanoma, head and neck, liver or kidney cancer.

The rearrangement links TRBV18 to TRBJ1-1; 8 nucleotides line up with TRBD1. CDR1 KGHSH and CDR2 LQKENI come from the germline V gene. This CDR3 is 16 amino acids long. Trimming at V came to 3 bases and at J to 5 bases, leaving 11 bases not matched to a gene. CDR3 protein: CASSPLTDRGETEAFF. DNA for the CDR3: TGTGCCAGCTCACCTCTAACAGACAGGGGCGAAACTGAAGCTTTCTTT.

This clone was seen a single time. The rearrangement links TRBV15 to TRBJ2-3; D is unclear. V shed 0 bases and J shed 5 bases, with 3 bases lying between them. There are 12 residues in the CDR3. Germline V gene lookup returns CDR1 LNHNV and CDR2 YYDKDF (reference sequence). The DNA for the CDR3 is TGTGCCACCAGCAGAGATGGAGATACGCAGTATTTT. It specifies CATSRDGDTQYF.

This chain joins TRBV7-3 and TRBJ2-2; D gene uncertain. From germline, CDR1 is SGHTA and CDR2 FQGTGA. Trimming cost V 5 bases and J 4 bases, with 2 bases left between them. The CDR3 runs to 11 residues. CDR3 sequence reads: CASSLTGELFF. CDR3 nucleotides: TGTGCCAGCAGCCTCACCGGGGAGCTGTTTTTT.

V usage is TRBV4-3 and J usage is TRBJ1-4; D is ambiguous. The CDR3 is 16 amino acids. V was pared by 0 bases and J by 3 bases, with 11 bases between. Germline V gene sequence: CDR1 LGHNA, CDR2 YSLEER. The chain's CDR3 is CASSQDRGRANEKLFF. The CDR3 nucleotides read TGCGCCAGCAGCCAAGATAGAGGGCGGGCTAATGAAAAACTGTTTTTT.

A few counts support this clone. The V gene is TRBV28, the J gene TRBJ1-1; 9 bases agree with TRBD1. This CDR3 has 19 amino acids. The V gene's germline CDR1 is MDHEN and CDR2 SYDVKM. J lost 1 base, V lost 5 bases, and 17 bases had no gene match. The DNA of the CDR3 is TGTGCCAGCAGTCAAGTGACCGGGACAGGGTGGGGTCGGAACACTGAAGCTTTCTTT. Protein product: CASSQVTGTGWGRNTEAFF.

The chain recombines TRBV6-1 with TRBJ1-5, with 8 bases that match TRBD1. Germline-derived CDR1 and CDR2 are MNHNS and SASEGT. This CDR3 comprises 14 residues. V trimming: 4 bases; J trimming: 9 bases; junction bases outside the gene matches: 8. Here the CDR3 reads CASSGGQDSRPQHF. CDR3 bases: TGTGCCAGCAGTGGGGGACAGGACAGCAGGCCCCAGCATTTT.

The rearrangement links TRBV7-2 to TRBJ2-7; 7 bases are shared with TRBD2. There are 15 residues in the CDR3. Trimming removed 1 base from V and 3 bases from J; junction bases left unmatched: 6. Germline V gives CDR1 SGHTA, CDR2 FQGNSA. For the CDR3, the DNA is TGTGCCAGCAGCTTAGTGGCGGGAGCCTACTACGAGCAGTACTTC. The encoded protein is CASSLVAGAYYEQYF.

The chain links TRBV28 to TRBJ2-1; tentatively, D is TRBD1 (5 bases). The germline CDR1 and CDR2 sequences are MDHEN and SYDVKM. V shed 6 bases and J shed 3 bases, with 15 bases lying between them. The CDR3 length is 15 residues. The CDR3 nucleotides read TGTGCCAGCAGCGTCACAGGAAAGGGCTACAATGAGCAGTTCTTC. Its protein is CASSVTGKGYNEQFF. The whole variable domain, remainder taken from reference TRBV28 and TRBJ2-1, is DVKVTQSSRYLVKRTGEKVFLECVQDMDHENMFWYRQDPGLGLRLIYFSYDVKMKEKGDIPEGYSVSREKKERFSLILESASTNQTSMYLCASSVTGKGYNEQFFGPGTRLTVL.

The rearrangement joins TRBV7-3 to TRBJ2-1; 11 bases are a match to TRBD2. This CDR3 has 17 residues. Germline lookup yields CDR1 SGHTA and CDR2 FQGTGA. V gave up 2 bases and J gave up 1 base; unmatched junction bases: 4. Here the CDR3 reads CASSLAGTSGSYNEQFF. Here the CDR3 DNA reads TGTGCCAGCAGCTTAGCCGGGACTAGCGGATCCTACAATGAGCAGTTCTTC.

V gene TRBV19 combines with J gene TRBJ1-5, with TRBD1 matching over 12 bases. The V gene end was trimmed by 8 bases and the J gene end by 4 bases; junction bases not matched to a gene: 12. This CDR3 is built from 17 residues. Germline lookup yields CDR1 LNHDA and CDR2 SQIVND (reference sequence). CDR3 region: CASGTGGWPATNQPQHF. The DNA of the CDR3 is TGTGCCAGTGGGACAGGGGGCTGGCCAGCAACGAATCAGCCCCAGCATTTT.

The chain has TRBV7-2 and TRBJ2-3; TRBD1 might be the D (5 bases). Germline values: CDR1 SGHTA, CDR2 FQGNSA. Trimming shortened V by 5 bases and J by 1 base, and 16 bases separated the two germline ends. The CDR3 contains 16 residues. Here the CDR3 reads CASSNRQKGGTDTQYF. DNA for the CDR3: TGTGCCAGCAGCAATCGACAGAAAGGGGGCACAGATACGCAGTATTTT.

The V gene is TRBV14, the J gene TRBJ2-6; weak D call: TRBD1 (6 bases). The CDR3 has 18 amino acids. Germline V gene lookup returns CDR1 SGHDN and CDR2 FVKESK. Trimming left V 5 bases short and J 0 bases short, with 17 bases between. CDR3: CASSSTQGPGSGANVLTF. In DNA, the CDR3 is TGTGCCAGCAGCTCCACCCAGGGGCCCGGCTCTGGGGCCAACGTCCTGACTTTC.

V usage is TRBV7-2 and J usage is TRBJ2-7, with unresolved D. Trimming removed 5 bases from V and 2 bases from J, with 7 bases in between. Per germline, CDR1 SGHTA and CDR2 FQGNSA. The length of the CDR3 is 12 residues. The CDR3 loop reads CASSRLPYEQYF. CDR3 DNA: TGTGCCAGCAGCCGTTTGCCCTACGAGCAGTACTTC.

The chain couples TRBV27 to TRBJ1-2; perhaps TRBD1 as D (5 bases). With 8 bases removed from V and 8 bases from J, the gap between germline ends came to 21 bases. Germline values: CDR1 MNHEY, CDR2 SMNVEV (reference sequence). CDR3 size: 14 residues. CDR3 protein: CASGRGGTGEGYTF. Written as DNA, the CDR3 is TGTGCCAGCGGACGGGGCGGGACGGGGGAGGGCTACACCTTC.

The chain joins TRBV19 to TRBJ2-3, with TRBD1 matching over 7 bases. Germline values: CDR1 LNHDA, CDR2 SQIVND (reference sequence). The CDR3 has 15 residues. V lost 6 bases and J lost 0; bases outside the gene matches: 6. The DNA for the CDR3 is TGTGCCAGTAGCGACAGGGTTGTGAGCACAGATACGCAGTATTTT. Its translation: CASSDRVVSTDTQYF.

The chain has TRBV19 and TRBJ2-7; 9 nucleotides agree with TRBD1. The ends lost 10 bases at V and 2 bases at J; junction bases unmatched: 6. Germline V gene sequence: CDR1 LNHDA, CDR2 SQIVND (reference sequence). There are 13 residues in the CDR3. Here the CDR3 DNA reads TGTGCCACCCGGGACAGGGATACCTACGAGCAGTACTTC. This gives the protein CATRDRDTYEQYF.

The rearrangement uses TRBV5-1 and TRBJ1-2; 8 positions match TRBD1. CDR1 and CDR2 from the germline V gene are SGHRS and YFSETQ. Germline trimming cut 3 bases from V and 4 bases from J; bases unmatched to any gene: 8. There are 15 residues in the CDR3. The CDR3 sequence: CASSSGQGDPYGYTF. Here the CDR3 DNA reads TGCGCCAGCAGCTCCGGACAGGGAGACCCCTATGGCTACACCTTC.

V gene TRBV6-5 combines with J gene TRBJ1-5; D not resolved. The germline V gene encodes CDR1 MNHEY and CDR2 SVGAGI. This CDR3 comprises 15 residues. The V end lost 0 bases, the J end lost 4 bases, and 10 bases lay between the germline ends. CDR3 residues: CASSYSKAANQPQHF. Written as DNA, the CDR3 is TGTGCCAGCAGTTACTCGAAGGCAGCAAATCAGCCCCAGCATTTT.

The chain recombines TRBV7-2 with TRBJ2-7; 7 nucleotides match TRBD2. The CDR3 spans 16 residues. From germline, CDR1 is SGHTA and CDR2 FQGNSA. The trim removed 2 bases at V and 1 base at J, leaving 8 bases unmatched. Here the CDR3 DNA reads TGTGCCAGCAGCTTAATGAGGACTAGTCCTTCCTACGAGCAGTACTTC. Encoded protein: CASSLMRTSPSYEQYF.

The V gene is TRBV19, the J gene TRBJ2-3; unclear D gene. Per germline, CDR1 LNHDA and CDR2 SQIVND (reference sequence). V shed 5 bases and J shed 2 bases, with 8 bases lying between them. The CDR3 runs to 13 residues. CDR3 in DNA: TGTGCCAGTAGTCTGGACCACACAGATACGCAGTATTTT. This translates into CASSLDHTDTQYF.

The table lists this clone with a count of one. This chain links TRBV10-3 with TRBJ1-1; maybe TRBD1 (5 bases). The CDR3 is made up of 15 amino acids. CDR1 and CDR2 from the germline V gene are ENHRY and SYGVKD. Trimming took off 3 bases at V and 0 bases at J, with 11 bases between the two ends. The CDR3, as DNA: TGTGCCATCAGTGACGATGGGGGGTTGAACACTGAAGCTTTCTTT. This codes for CAISDDGGLNTEAFF.

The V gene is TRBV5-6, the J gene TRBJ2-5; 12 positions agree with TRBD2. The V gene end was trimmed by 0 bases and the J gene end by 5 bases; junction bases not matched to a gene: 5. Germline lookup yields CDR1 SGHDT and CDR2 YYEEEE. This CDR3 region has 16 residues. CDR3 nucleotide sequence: TGTGCCAGCAGCTTGGGACTAGCGGGAGCGTACGAGACCCAGTACTTC. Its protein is CASSLGLAGAYETQYF.

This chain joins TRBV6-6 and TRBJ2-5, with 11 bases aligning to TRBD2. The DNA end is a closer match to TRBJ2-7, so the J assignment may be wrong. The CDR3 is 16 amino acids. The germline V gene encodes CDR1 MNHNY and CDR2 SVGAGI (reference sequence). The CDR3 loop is CASSSRGTSGSYEQYF. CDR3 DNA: TGTGCCAGCAGTTCCCGAGGGACTAGCGGTTCCTACGAGCAGTACTTC.

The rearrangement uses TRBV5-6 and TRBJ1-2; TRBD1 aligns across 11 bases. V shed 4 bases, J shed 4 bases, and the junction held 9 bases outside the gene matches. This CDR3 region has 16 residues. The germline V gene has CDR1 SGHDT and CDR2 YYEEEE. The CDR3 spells CASSAGTGGFGYGYTF. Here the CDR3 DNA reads TGTGCCAGCAGCGCCGGGACAGGGGGATTTGGCTATGGCTACACCTTC.

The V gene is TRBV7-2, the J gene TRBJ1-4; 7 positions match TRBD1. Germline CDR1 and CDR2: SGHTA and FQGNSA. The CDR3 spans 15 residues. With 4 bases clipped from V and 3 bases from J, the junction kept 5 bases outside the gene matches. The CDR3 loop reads CASSSRDSSNEKLFF. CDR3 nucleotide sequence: TGTGCCAGCAGCTCCCGGGACAGTTCTAATGAAAAACTGTTTTTT.

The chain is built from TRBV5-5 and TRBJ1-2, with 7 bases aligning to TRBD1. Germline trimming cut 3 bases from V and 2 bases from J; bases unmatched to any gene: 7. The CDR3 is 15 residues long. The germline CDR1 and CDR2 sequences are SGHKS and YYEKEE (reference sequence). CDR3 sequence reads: CASSYQTGTNYGYTF. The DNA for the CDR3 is TGTGCCAGCAGCTATCAGACAGGGACCAACTATGGCTACACCTTC.

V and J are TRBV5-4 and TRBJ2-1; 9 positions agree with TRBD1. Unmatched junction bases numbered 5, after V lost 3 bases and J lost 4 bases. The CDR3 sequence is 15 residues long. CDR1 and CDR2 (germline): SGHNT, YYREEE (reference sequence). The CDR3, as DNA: TGTGCCAGCAGCTCCCGGGACAGGGCTTACAATGAGCAGTTCTTC. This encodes CASSSRDRAYNEQFF. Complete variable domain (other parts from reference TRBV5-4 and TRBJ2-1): ETGVTQSPTHLIKTRGQQVTLRCSSQSGHNTVSWYQQALGQGPQFIFQYYREEENGRGNFPPRFSGLQFPNYSSELNVNALELDDSALYLCASSSRDRAYNEQFFGPGTRLTVL.